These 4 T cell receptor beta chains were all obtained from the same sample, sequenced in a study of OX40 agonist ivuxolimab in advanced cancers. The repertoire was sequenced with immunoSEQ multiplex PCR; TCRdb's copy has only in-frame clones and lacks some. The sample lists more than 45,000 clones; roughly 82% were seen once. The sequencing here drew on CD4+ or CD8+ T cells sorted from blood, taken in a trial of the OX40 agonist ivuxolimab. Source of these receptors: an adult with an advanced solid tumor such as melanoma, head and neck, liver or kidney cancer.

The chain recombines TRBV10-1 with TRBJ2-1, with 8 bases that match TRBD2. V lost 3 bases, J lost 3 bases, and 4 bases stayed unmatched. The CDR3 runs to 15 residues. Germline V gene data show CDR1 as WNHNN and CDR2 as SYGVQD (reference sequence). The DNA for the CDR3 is TGCGCCAGCAGTGATATTACTAGCGGCTACAATGAGCAGTTCTTC. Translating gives CASSDITSGYNEQFF.

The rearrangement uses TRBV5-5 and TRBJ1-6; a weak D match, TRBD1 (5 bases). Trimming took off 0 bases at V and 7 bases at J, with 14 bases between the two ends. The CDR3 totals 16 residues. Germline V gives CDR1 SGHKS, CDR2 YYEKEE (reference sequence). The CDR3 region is CASSLAATGLNSPLHF. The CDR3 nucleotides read TGTGCCAGCAGCTTGGCGGCGACGGGGCTAAATTCACCCCTCCACTTT.

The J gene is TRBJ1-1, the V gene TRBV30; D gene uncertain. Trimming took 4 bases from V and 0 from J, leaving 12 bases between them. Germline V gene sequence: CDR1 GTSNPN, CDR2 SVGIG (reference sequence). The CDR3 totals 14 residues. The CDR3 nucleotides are TGTGCCTGGAAGAAGGAGACGGTGAACACTGAAGCTTTCTTT. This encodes CAWKKETVNTEAFF. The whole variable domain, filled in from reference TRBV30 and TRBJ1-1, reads SQTIHQWPATLVQPVGSPLSLECTVEGTSNPNLYWYRQAAGRGLQLLFYSVGIGQISSEVPQNLSASRPQDRQFILSSKKLLLSDSGFYLCAWKKETVNTEAFFGQGTRLTVV.

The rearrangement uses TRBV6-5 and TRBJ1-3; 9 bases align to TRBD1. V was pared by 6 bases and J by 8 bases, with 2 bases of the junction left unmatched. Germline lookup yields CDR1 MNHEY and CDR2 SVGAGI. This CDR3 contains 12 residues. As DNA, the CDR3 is TGTGCCAGCAGGGACAGGGGATACACCATATATTTT. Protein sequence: CASRDRGYTIYF.